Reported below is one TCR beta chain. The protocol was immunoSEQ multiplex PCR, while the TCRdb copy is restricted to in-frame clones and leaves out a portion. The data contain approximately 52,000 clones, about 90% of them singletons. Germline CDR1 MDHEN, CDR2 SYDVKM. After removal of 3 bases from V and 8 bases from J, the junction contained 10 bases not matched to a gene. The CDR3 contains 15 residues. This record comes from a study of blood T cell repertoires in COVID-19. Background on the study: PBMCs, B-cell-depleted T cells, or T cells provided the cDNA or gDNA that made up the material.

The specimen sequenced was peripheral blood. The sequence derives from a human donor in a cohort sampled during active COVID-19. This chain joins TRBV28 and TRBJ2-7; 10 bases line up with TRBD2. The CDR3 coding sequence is TGTGCCAGCAGTTTTTTAGCGGGGGGATCTTTTAAGCAGTACTTC. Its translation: CASSFLAGGSFKQYF.